One and the same sample provided the 23 T cell receptor beta chains below, sequenced in a study of tissue T cells after allogeneic stem cell transplantation. TCRdb's table, derived via immunoSEQ multiplex PCR, lists solely in-frame clones and lacks some. The sample holds about 4,000 clones; 40% to 50% are singletons and the top ten take more than 25%. Documented time point: mouse harvest day 14 after allogeneic transplant. Each mouse received 10^7 T-cell-depleted marrow cells plus 10^6 splenic CD5+ T cells by tail vein. Source material: gut tissue. These receptors all stem from a female BALB/c mouse given C57BL/6 T cells with graft-versus-host disease after an allogeneic hematopoietic cell transplant.

Worth noting for this clone: Gene names are mouse gene names. With the read ending 1 residue before the CDR3 end, the germline J gene is used to fill in that end. This chain links TRBV2 with TRBJ2-5, with 11 bases that match TRBD2. Trimming at V came to 0 bases and at J to 3 bases, leaving 2 bases not matched to a gene. Germline values: CDR1 LGHNA, CDR2 YSYQKL. This CDR3 comprises 16 residues. Incomplete CDR3 DNA: TGTGCCAGCAGCCAAGAAGACTGGGGGGGACAAGACACCCAGTAC. It codes for CASSQEDWGGQDTQY. The entire CDR3 protein is CASSQEDWGGQDTQYF.

As for this clone: Genes and germline come from the mouse. The CDR3 is cut off 1 residue early in the read; its end comes from the germline J gene. The rearrangement links TRBV26 to TRBJ1-5; 8 nucleotides match TRBD1. The germline CDR1 and CDR2 sequences are KGHPV and FQNQEV (reference sequence). The CDR3 has 13 residues. The V gene end was trimmed by 4 bases and the J gene end by 9 bases; junction bases not matched to a gene: 5. Here the CDR3 reads CASSPGQELAPLF. The DNA read from the CDR3 is TGTGCCAGCAGTCCGGGACAGGAGCTGGCTCCGCTT.

The table lists this clone with a count of one. Gene names and germline match the mouse. The CDR3 end lies 1 residue beyond the end of the read and is filled in from the germline J gene. V usage is TRBV15 and J usage is TRBJ2-7, with 8 bases identical to TRBD2. The CDR3 extends over 13 amino acids. V shed 3 bases, J shed 6 bases, and the junction held 4 bases outside the gene matches. Germline V gene lookup returns CDR1 SGHND and CDR2 FRSKSL. Incomplete CDR3 DNA: TGTGCCAGCAGTTTGGGGGGGCGCCGTGAACAGTAC. This gives the protein CASSLGGRREQY. The CDR3 reads in full as CASSLGGRREQYF. Based on the CDR3 plus reference TRBV15 and TRBJ2-7, the full variable domain is DAGVTQTPRHEVAEKGQTIILKCEPVSGHNDLFWYRQTKIQGLELLSYFRSKSLMEDGGAFKDRFKAEMLNSSFSTLKIQPTEPKDSAVYLCASSLGGRREQYFGPGTRLTVL.

Concerning this clone itself: The junction does not match germline at one end; this may be a read error. Gene names are the mouse ones. Sequencing ends 1 residue short of the CDR3 end; the germline J gene provides the rest. V and J are TRBV4 and TRBJ1-5; D remains unclear. The CDR3 covers 13 residues. CDR1 is LGHDT and CDR2 is YNNKQL in the germline V gene (reference sequence). The CDR3 sequence: CASSSTLNHAPLF. CDR3 bases read: TGTGCCAGCAGCTCAACACTCAACCACGCTCCGCTT.

This clone has only one observation. One junction end does not reproduce the germline sequence, and a read error may be involved. The genes and germline here are from mouse. The read stops 1 residue short of the end of the CDR3; the missing end is completed from the germline J gene. The sample has other DNA sequences that encode this CDR3 too. The V call is TRBV12-1, the J call TRBJ1-5; 7 bases are a match to TRBD1. CDR1 and CDR2 from the germline V gene are SGHSN and HYEKVE. The length of the CDR3 is 14 residues. CDR3 DNA, as far as it was read: TGTGCCAGCTCTCCGGGACAGAACAATCAGGCGCCGCTT. This encodes CASSPGQNNQAPL. The entire CDR3 is CASSPGQNNQAPLF.

By frequency in the sample, this clone is medium-sized (0.01 to 0.1%). The genes and germline here are from mouse. The read stops 1 residue short of the end of the CDR3; the missing end is completed from the germline J gene. V is TRBV13-2 and J is TRBJ2-7, with TRBD2 as a possible D gene (6 bases). Germline V gives CDR1 NNHNN, CDR2 SYGAGS (reference sequence). With 0 bases removed from V and 4 bases from J, the gap between germline ends came to 14 bases. The CDR3 has 15 amino acids. The CDR3 sequence: CASGDATGLIYEQYF. The CDR3 bases that were read are TGTGCCAGCGGTGATGCAACGGGACTTATTTATGAACAGTAC.

With regard to this clone: Gene names follow the mouse nomenclature. The CDR3 end lies 1 residue beyond the end of the read and is filled in from the germline J gene. The chain combines TRBV26 with TRBJ2-2; 12 bases line up with TRBD1. The CDR3 sequence is 17 residues long. V was clipped by 3 bases and J by 3 bases; unmatched bases: 5. Per germline, CDR1 KGHPV and CDR2 FQNQEV (reference sequence). The CDR3 DNA, read in part, is TGTGCCAGCAGTCTCTCCGGGACAGGGGGCTACACCGGGCAGCTCTAC. Translating it yields CASSLSGTGGYTGQLY. The entire CDR3 is CASSLSGTGGYTGQLYF.

This clone was found a few times. Gene names refer to mouse genes. The CDR3 end falls 1 residue outside the read, so it is completed with the germline J gene. This chain connects TRBV13-2 to TRBJ2-5; D perhaps matches TRBD1 (6 bases). V dropped 2 bases and J dropped 0 bases, with 7 bases sitting between them. Per germline, CDR1 NNHNN and CDR2 SYGAGS (reference sequence). The CDR3 runs 14 residues. Partial CDR3 DNA: TGTGCCAGCGGTGACAGGGGTAACCAAGACACCCAGTAC. Its protein product is CASGDRGNQDTQY. The CDR3, in full, reads CASGDRGNQDTQYF.

Worth noting for this clone: Each gene name is a mouse one. The missing CDR3 end, 1 residue past where the read stops, is filled in from the germline J gene. The chain joins TRBV14 to TRBJ2-4; TRBD2 aligns across 11 bases. The junction had 5 bases not matched to a gene; V was cut back by 5 bases and J by 0 bases. The CDR3 runs 16 residues. Looked up from germline, CDR1 is SGHDT and CDR2 is FRDEAV. Partial CDR3 DNA: TGTGCCAGCAGATGGGACTGGGGGAATAGTCAAAACACCTTGTAC. Its protein is CASRWDWGNSQNTLY. The CDR3, in full, reads CASRWDWGNSQNTLYF. The variable domain in full, completed from reference TRBV14 and TRBJ2-4, reads EAGVTQSPRYAVLQEGQAVSFWCDPISGHDTLYWYQQPRDQGPQLLVYFRDEAVIDNSQLPSDRFSAVRPKGTNSTLKIQSAKQGDTATYLCASRWDWGNSQNTLYFGAGTRLSVL.

Remarks on this clone: Germline and genes here are mouse. Read coverage stops 1 residue before the CDR3 terminus; the germline J gene supplies the remainder. The J gene is TRBJ2-5, the V gene TRBV23; the tabulated D call, TRBD1, remains unverified against the DNA. This CDR3 has 13 residues. Looked up from germline, CDR1 is KGHTA and CDR2 is FQNQQP. The CDR3 region is CSSSHKNQDTQYF. The CDR3 DNA, read in part, is TGCTCCAGCAGCCATAAAAACCAAGACACCCAGTAC.

Of note for this clone: Gene and germline names: mouse. The DNA ends 1 residue before the CDR3 does, and the rest of the CDR3 is filled in from the germline J gene. This sequence joins TRBV29 and TRBJ2-7, with 9 bases fitting TRBD1. Germline CDR1 and CDR2: MSHET and SYDVDS. This CDR3 comprises 13 residues. Losses at the gene ends were 8 bases for V and 7 bases for J; bases not matched to a gene: 9. CDR3 protein: CASRSGTGHEQYF. The sequenced part of the CDR3 DNA is TGTGCTAGCCGTTCAGGGACAGGGCACGAACAGTAC.

Turning to this clone: Mouse germline and gene names are used. The CDR3 end lies 1 residue beyond the end of the read and is filled in from the germline J gene. V gene TRBV15 combines with J gene TRBJ2-3; 7 bases agree with TRBD1. The junction had 1 base not matched to a gene; V was cut back by 5 bases and J by 5 bases. The CDR3 is 12 amino acids. The germline V gene has CDR1 SGHND and CDR2 FRSKSL. The part of the CDR3 DNA that was read is TGTGCCAGCAGTCGACAGGGAGAAACGCTGTAT. Translation: CASSRQGETLY. The whole CDR3 protein is CASSRQGETLYF.

This clone is termed large (0.1 to 1%). Mouse gene names and germline throughout. Read sequence stops 1 residue before the CDR3 end, and the germline J gene provides the missing end. The V gene is TRBV5, the J gene TRBJ2-7; 12 positions agree with TRBD2. With 2 bases clipped from V and 4 bases from J, the junction kept 3 bases outside the gene matches. The CDR3 is made up of 15 amino acids. The germline gives CDR1 LGHNA, CDR2 YNLKQL (reference sequence). CDR3: CASSQTGTGGYEQYF. The sequenced part of the CDR3 DNA is TGTGCCAGCAGCCAAACCGGGACTGGGGGGTATGAACAGTAC.

Concerning this clone: These gene names are mouse names. The read terminates 1 residue before the CDR3 end, so the remaining end is supplied by the germline J gene. The chain links TRBV26 to TRBJ1-4; tentative D call: TRBD1 (5 bases). V shed 3 bases and J shed 0 bases, with 8 bases lying between them. The CDR3 has 15 residues. Per the germline V gene, CDR1 is KGHPV and CDR2 is FQNQEV (reference sequence). The CDR3 is CASSLGHISNERLFF. The sequenced CDR3 bases are TGTGCCAGCAGTCTAGGACACATTTCCAACGAAAGATTATTT.

Worth noting for this clone: Mouse gene names and germline throughout. The missing CDR3 end, 1 residue past where the read stops, is filled in from the germline J gene. The genes are TRBV3 and TRBJ1-2, with 7 bases matching TRBD1. The J segment lost 4 bases and the V segment lost 3 bases, leaving 2 bases of the junction unmatched. CDR1 is SNHLY, CDR2 FYNGKV, per germline (reference sequence). This CDR3 has 13 amino acids. The part of the CDR3 DNA that was read is TGTGCCAGCAGCTTCAAGGGGGCCTCCGACTACACC. Its translation is CASSFKGASDYT. The full CDR3 protein reads CASSFKGASDYTF.

A remark on this clone: Mouse gene names apply. The read finishes 1 residue shy of the CDR3 end, and the germline J gene is used to complete it. The J gene is TRBJ2-5, the V gene TRBV3; 9 bases map to TRBD1. This CDR3 contains 14 residues. Trimming cost V 5 bases and J 6 bases; bases outside gene matches: 6. Per germline, CDR1 SNHLY and CDR2 FYNGKV (reference sequence). This chain's CDR3 is CASSLRQGGDTQYF. The part of the CDR3 DNA that was read is TGTGCCAGCAGCCTTCGACAGGGGGGGGACACCCAGTAC.

A note on this clone: Here the gene names and germline are mouse. The read terminates 1 residue before the CDR3 end, so the remaining end is supplied by the germline J gene. The gene calls are TRBV12-2 and TRBJ2-7, with D tentatively TRBD1 (5 bases). The CDR3 is made up of 15 amino acids. The germline V gene encodes CDR1 SGHLS and CDR2 HYDKME. The germline V and J ends were trimmed by 0 bases and 5 bases, with 16 bases remaining between them. The CDR3 bases that were read are TGTGCCAGCTCTCTCCAGGGAGAAAGTATGGATGAACAGTAC. This translates into CASSLQGESMDEQY. The whole CDR3 protein is CASSLQGESMDEQYF.

A note on this clone: The genes and germline here are from mouse. From the germline J gene comes the end of the CDR3, since the read stops 1 residue before it. The chain has TRBV26 and TRBJ2-3; TRBD1 matches at 7 bases. V lost 4 bases to trimming and J lost 0 bases; unmatched junction nucleotides: 1. From germline, CDR1 is KGHPV and CDR2 FQNQEV (reference sequence). The CDR3 contains 14 residues. The covered CDR3 bases are TGTGCCAGCAGTCCACAGGGGAGTGCAGAAACGCTGTAT. Translating gives CASSPQGSAETLY. Given in full, the CDR3 is CASSPQGSAETLYF.

Note on this clone: Germline and genes here are mouse. The CDR3 end lies 1 residue beyond the end of the read and is filled in from the germline J gene. This rearrangement joins TRBV15 to TRBJ2-1; D is ambiguous. CDR3 length equals 15 residues. Germline CDR1 and CDR2: SGHND and FRSKSL. V lost 3 bases to trimming and J lost 0 bases, with 9 bases between them. Partial CDR3 DNA: TGTGCCAGCAGTTTCGCCAGTTATAACTATGCTGAGCAGTTC. Translating it yields CASSFASYNYAEQF. The full CDR3 protein is CASSFASYNYAEQFF.

Concerning this clone itself: The genes and germline here are from mouse. The read halts 1 residue ahead of the CDR3 end, with the missing end drawn from the germline J gene. This rearrangement joins TRBV3 to TRBJ1-3, with 7 bases that match TRBD1. This CDR3 has 15 amino acids. V lost 1 base to trimming and J lost 4 bases; unmatched junction nucleotides: 4. Germline V gene data show CDR1 as SNHLY and CDR2 as FYNGKV (reference sequence). The DNA read from the CDR3 is TGTGCCAGCAGCTTAGAGGGGGCGCTGGGAAATACGCTCTAT. It encodes CASSLEGALGNTLY. The full CDR3 protein is CASSLEGALGNTLYF.

Relative to its sample, this clone is large (0.1 to 1%). Gene names follow the mouse nomenclature. This CDR3 reads CASSLDRRGYEQYF. CDR3 DNA (partial): TGTGCCAGCAGCTTAGATCGCAGGGGGTATGAACAGTAC. The chain combines TRBV3 with TRBJ2-7, with 7 bases fitting TRBD1. The CDR3 end is not reached by the read, which stops 1 residue before it; the germline J gene fills it in. The length of the CDR3 is 14 residues. The ends lost 1 base at V and 4 bases at J; junction bases unmatched: 4. Germline values: CDR1 SNHLY, CDR2 FYNGKV (reference sequence).

By its share, this clone is large. Any gene name here is a mouse gene name. The part of the CDR3 DNA that was read is TGTGCCAGCAGCCAACAGGGGGCAGACACCGGGCAGCTCTAC. This encodes CASSQQGADTGQLY. The entire CDR3 protein reads CASSQQGADTGQLYF. This chain connects TRBV2 to TRBJ2-2; the match to TRBD1 covers 8 bases. The DNA ends 1 residue before the CDR3 does, and the rest of the CDR3 is filled in from the germline J gene. V lost 2 bases and J lost 3; bases outside the gene matches: 2. The CDR3 spans 15 residues. Germline V gene lookup returns CDR1 LGHNA and CDR2 YSYQKL.

In regard to this clone: All gene names here are mouse names. Coverage ceases 1 residue before the CDR3 finishes, and the germline J gene fills in the end. The V gene is TRBV26, the J gene TRBJ2-1; D might be TRBD1 (5 bases). This CDR3 is built from 14 residues. The V end lost 5 bases, the J end lost 0 bases, and 8 bases lay between the germline ends. Germline loops: CDR1 KGHPV, CDR2 FQNQEV (reference sequence). The CDR3 DNA, read in part, is TGTGCCAGCAGTACCAGGGTTAACTATGCTGAGCAGTTC. Protein: CASSTRVNYAEQF. The whole CDR3 region reads CASSTRVNYAEQFF.